Listed here is a single T cell receptor beta chain. Trimming left V 0 bases short and J 6 bases short, with 16 bases between. This CDR3 has 15 amino acids. Per germline, CDR1 SGHTS and CDR2 YDEGEE. This specimen belongs to a study of T cells in Graves' hyperthyroidism and ophthalmopathy. Across 18 months, stable Graves' hyperthyroidism was marked by no progression to ophthalmopathy. Patients aged 18 to 65 had newly diagnosed hyperthyroidism of under 2 months' duration. Used for diagnoses were clinical symptoms, serum thyroxine and TRAb, thyroid ultrasound and orbital computed tomography. The source material, RNA transcripts, was used to amplify TCR beta CDR3 regions. The study used the HTBI primer set for a first-round RT-PCR of the TCR CDR3. TCRdb reanalysed the multiplex PCR reads using MiXCR and keeps one entry per CDR3 protein. The sample includes approximately 400,000 distinct CDR3 sequences, approximately 14% of them seen just once.

The TCR was taken from a woman aged 18-29 years with Graves' hyperthyroidism. Sequencing used blood. The V call is TRBV5-8, the J call TRBJ2-7; possible D gene TRBD2, 7 bases. CDR3 in amino acids: CASSLELGGRPEQYF. The CDR3 bases are TGTGCCAGCAGCTTGGAGTTGGGGGGGCGCCCCGAGCAGTACTTC.